This T cell receptor beta chain was recorded in a study of cytomegalovirus exposure and HLA in healthy donors. PCR primers comprised 60 Vbeta and 13 Jbeta primers. Profiling relied on immunoSEQ multiplex PCR, and the TCRdb table lists in-frame clones only, not all of them. Found here are tens of thousands of clones, 78% of them singletons; the top ten hold 4.4%. Germline V gene data show CDR1 as SQVTM and CDR2 as ANQGSEA. J was trimmed by 10 bases and V by 7 bases; bases with no gene match: 18. The CDR3 contains 15 residues. Study outcomes and limitations: Most subjects had HLA-A and HLA-B alleles reportedly predicted accurately by TCR beta sequences. Association of a missense DCLRE1C variant with TCR beta V- and J-gene trimming was reported in a later analysis.

To note about this clone: Its target is not known.

Sample: PBMCs. V usage is TRBV29-1 and J usage is TRBJ2-1; 8 nucleotides agree with TRBD2. The receptor's source is a male donor in good health and CMV-seropositive. CDR3 amino acids: CSARSAMTSVGEQFF. The CDR3 DNA follows: TGCAGCGCTCGCTCGGCGATGACTAGCGTAGGCGAGCAGTTCTTC.